This T cell receptor beta chain was sequenced during a study of cytomegalovirus exposure and HLA in healthy donors (dated by TCRdb to about 2017). About the study as a whole: According to an earlier analysis of several hundred of the donors, some 180 million T cells yielded 120 million or so unique TCR beta sequences and around 300 Gb of sequence data. Among the roughly 400 genotyped donors, about 83% belonged to the genetic ancestry cluster associated with self-reported Caucasian donors. Using immunosequencing, the study profiled T cell repertoires from about 620 subjects and related those repertoires to cytomegalovirus serostatus. The study aimed to test whether cataloging public T cell receptors could reveal signatures of past pathogen exposure. Because of strong linkage in the cohort, roughly five DR-DQ haplotypes were treated as single units for association and clustering. An early release that covered around 590 HLA-typed donors contained approximately 320 gigabases of sequencing data and tens of millions of unique TCR sequences. In an earlier analysis of roughly 580 of the donors, high-throughput TCR beta sequencing was used to judge whether each TCR beta V gene segment behaved as functional or pseudogenic. A later genetic analysis took genome-wide SNP genotypes for about 55% of the roughly 670 donors and used that subset as a discovery cohort. Every repertoire in the discovery cohort had been generated on one and the same sequencing platform. Rather than using new phenotypic data, the later analysis identified candidate immune exposures from TCR beta sequences and from how often those sequences occurred across donors. On average, roughly 240,000 unique TCR beta nucleotide sequences were sequenced per donor among a few hundred genotyped donors of the cohort, with roughly 19% of those sequences being non-productive. Donor age, sex, ethnicity and CMV serostatus were compiled alongside the repertoire data. A separate validation cohort of about 110 different subjects was used in addition to the approximately 670-subject first cohort. HLA typing included class I and class II loci at four-digit resolution. To study patterns of TCR occurrence, a later analysis re-analyzed previously published TCR beta repertoires from 550 to 800 donors and added high-resolution HLA genotyping. Typing coverage differed by locus: A, B, C, DRB1 and DQB1 were typed in about 620-640 donors, DQA1 in about 560, DPA1 in nearly 610, and DPB1 in just under 480. To predict cytomegalovirus infection status, the study brought together high-throughput TCR immunosequencing, statistical association of individual TCRs with disease status, and machine learning. Findings and caveats that apply to the study as a whole: Some IMGT-functional V segments, including TRBV6-2 and TRBV6-3, could not be told apart with the 87-base-pair reads, so those segments were excluded. The only immune exposure information available for the cohort was CMV serostatus. A further reported finding was that TCR beta sequences accurately predicted the HLA-A and HLA-B alleles for most subjects in the first cohort. The authors suggested that the approach could potentially be extended to other disease states and immunological phenotypes. In a later analysis, some 17,000 TCR beta sequences were associated with specific HLA alleles at a false discovery rate of 0.05. Only TCR beta chains were sequenced in this cohort, and the absence of alpha or paired-chain data limited detectable features. HLA typing was unavailable for some donors at each locus, so association tests used only the typed subset. In an earlier analysis of around 600 of the donors, most TCR beta V segments were observed in productive rearrangements about 90% or about 30% of the time, broadly matching IMGT annotations. The presence/absence analyses assumed that sequencing depth was roughly uniform across donors, and that assumption may not be true. According to a later genetic analysis, donors in an Asian-associated ancestry cluster had fewer N-insertions in productive TCRs than the roughly 660-donor mean. Most TCR sequences were seen in very few donors, while some public TCRs were found in many individuals. A later analysis found that TCR association rates varied across HLA loci, with DRB1 alleles showing the most associated TCRs and HLA-C alleles the fewest. The study gave a list of about 170 TCR beta chains associated with cytomegalovirus. In vitro tests confirmed that a few of the cytomegalovirus-associated TCR beta chains recognize cytomegalovirus antigens. Linkage disequilibrium might explain the correlated functional status among segregating V segments, but an unknown experimental factor could not be excluded. In both the original and validation cohorts, the classifier was reported to diagnose cytomegalovirus status with high specificity and sensitivity. A cluster of highly shared sequence variants was judged likely to represent a technical artifact of the sequencing pipeline. According to a later analysis, most CMV-associated TCR beta chains appeared to be HLA-restricted, and the HLA associations seemed to be driven largely by CMV exposure. According to a later analysis, parvovirus B19, influenza, CMV and Epstein-Barr virus appeared linked to several top co-occurrence clusters. The earlier analysis of approximately 540 of the donors excluded approximately 17 rarely observed V segments, including chromosome 9 orphons, because counts were too low. V-gene and J-gene trimming of TCR beta chains was associated with a missense DCLRE1C variant in a later genetic analysis, and the association was replicated in an independent cohort. A later analysis found that HLA-associated TCR beta chains were more clonally expanded and had lower generation probabilities than equally common non-associated chains. When HLA alleles, especially DR and DQ, strongly co-occurred, TCR associations were difficult to assign to individual alleles.

The cohort was made up of about 610 healthy bone marrow donors. At the time of sampling, every cohort member was nominally healthy, though immune exposures that went unrecorded were likely present. The donor was CMV seropositive and was included in the group of 250 to 350 seropositive cohort members. Each donor provided a peripheral blood sample, and peripheral blood mononuclear cells were used for TCR beta sequencing. Genomic DNA was extracted from the blood cell samples with the Qiagen DNeasy Blood Extraction Kit. As encoded in the germline V gene (reference sequence), CDR1 is SEHNR while CDR2 is FQNEAQ. From the cysteine up to the phenylalanine, the CDR3 has a length of 15 residues. Only CDR3 DNA is held: 45 bases, read in frame from base 1. V drops 6 bases and J drops 1 base, leaving 14 bases in between. Regarding this clone: No antigen is known for it. Per-nucleotide qualities are absent, and no much larger clonotype sits a single base away.

Libraries were made using the immunoSEQ multiplex PCR assay. For the multiplex PCR, a mixture combining 60 forward primers for TCR Vbeta segments and 13 reverse primers for TCR Jbeta segments was used. A multiplex PCR assay on genomic DNA amplified the CDR3 region of rearranged TCR beta genes. The amplified TCR beta libraries were sequenced on the Illumina HiSeq System as 87-base-pair reads. In the paper's pipeline: A later analysis tallied around 80 million unique TCR beta chains across the 610 or so repertoires, and about 12 million of those chains were shared by two or more donors. Raw reads were error-corrected and collapsed into unique sequences by a nearest-neighbor algorithm in which closely related sequences were merged to remove PCR and sequencing errors. Alignment of CDR3 sequences to IMGT reference sequences was used to assign V, D and J gene segments. For a sequence to be retained, a match of at least six nucleotides to both a V gene segment and a J gene segment was required. Rearrangements were called productive when the CDR3 lacked stop codons and stayed in frame with V and J; all others were non-productive. Following IMGT convention, CDR3 was defined as the stretch from the second conserved V-encoded cysteine to the conserved J-encoded phenylalanine. In an earlier analysis of approximately 500 of the donors, sequences lacking an unambiguous match to a single V gene segment were excluded. An earlier analysis of fewer than 750 of the donors called V segments functional above 56.7% productive rearrangements and segregating when the between-donor standard deviation exceeded 5%. A statistical classification framework was built to diagnose cytomegalovirus status from the catalog of TCR beta chain sequences. A later analysis assigned V and J genes by comparing TCR nucleotide sequences with IMGT/GENE-DB human TR gene sequences. Using the TCRdist pipeline, a later analysis assigned CDR3 sequences along with most-parsimonious VDJ recombination scenarios. In a later analysis, every TCR beta chain was defined by the combination of its CDR3 amino acid sequence and its V-gene family, and reads without a unique V-gene family were dropped. To address suspected cross-contamination and a sequencing artifact, a later analysis removed 592 highly shared, low-generation-probability nucleotide sequences. A later analysis calculated a clonal expansion index for each public chain from normalized within-repertoire ranks of inferred template counts. In a later analysis, generation probabilities were computed with a VDJ recombination model fitted to out-of-frame rearrangements, and the resulting probabilities were checked against IGoR. Hypergeometric tests were used in a later analysis to score TCR-TCR, TCR-HLA and TCR-CMV co-occurrence, with a repertoire-size bias correction applied to the TCR pairs. In a later analysis, false discovery rates were estimated by permuting HLA or CMV assignments 20 times. In a later analysis, co-occurring TCRs were grouped using DBSCAN, and TCRdist sequence similarity was added for clustering within HLA-allele-positive subsets. Co-occurrence clustering excluded repertoires with fewer than 30,000 or more than 120,000 public chains, plus five with anomalous nucleotide sharing. In its TCRdb copy, this immuneACCESS table keeps in-frame sequences only and misses some clones. Where compared with another copy, unresolved V genes explain less than half of these, and the others have no known cause. V, J and clone size are those of that table, while D and trimming were read from the DNA. This sample has 150,000 to 200,000 clones in its table, and about 77% of those were observed once. The ten largest clones represent 4.5% to 7.5% of the sample.

The receptor chain draws on TRBV7-9 and TRBJ2-3; the D segment could be TRBD2, given 6 matching bases. The TCR originated in a woman aged 25 to 39 in good health and CMV-seropositive. Sequencing was carried out using PBMCs. The CDR3 region has the sequence CASSPRDGRTDTQYF. The DNA sequence reads TGTGCCAGCAGTCCGCGGGACGGGCGCACAGATACGCAGTATTTT.